This passage covers 12 T cell receptor beta chains from one sample sequenced in a study of graft-versus-host responses after intestinal transplantation. Their antigens remain unidentified. Produced via immunoSEQ multiplex PCR; TCRdb's table is partial and in-frame only. The table includes around 90,000 clones, 94% detected once. The input for sequencing was unstimulated CD4+ T cells sorted from spleen or lymph node cells, taken before transplant. The receptors were sampled from a human donor who was the organ donor for an intestinal transplant.

V is TRBV5-6 and J is TRBJ1-3, with 7 bases matching TRBD1. Unmatched junction bases numbered 4, after V lost 4 bases and J lost 0 bases. Germline V gives CDR1 SGHDT, CDR2 YYEEEE. This CDR3 is 15 amino acids long. CDR3 in DNA: TGTGCCAGCAGCAGGGACAGCCACTCTGGAAACACCATATATTTT. This encodes CASSRDSHSGNTIYF.

This clone was detected only once. This chain connects TRBV28 to TRBJ2-2; D tentatively reads TRBD1 or TRBD2 (6 bases each). Germline CDR1 MDHEN, CDR2 SYDVKM. This CDR3 has 11 amino acids. The germline V and J ends were trimmed by 10 bases and 6 bases, with 9 bases remaining between them. The CDR3 is CATRGAGELFF. CDR3 in DNA: TGTGCCACTAGGGGGGCCGGGGAGCTGTTTTTT.

This clone was detected once. V is TRBV7-3 and J is TRBJ2-1, with TRBD2 matching 9 bases. Germline CDR1 is SGHTA and CDR2 is FQGTGA. The ends lost 0 bases at V and 14 bases at J; junction bases unmatched: 8. The CDR3 is 14 amino acids. The CDR3 coding sequence is TGTGCCAGCAGCTTAACCGCGGGGGGGCCCGGTAAGTTCTTC. It specifies CASSLTAGGPGKFF.

As DNA, the CDR3 is TGCGCCAGCAGCCCAGGACAGGGGACGTCGGAGGCTTTCTTT. Its translation: CASSPGQGTSEAFF. V is TRBV5-1 and J is TRBJ1-1; 9 bases match TRBD1. Looked up from germline, CDR1 is SGHRS and CDR2 is YFSETQ. CDR3 length: 14 residues. The V and J ends lost 4 bases and 11 bases, in that order; junction bases with no gene match: 12.

The rearrangement links TRBV19 to TRBJ1-5; 8 bases map to TRBD1. The CDR3 loop spans 16 amino acids. The germline V gene encodes CDR1 LNHDA and CDR2 SQIVND (reference sequence). Unmatched junction bases numbered 6, after V lost 5 bases and J lost 0 bases. The CDR3 is CASSLGTGYSNQPQHF. Written as DNA, the CDR3 is TGTGCCAGTAGTTTGGGGACAGGTTATAGCAATCAGCCCCAGCATTTT. The full variable domain, its missing parts supplied by reference TRBV19 and TRBJ1-5, is DGGITQSPKYLFRKEGQNVTLSCEQNLNHDAMYWYRQDPGQGLRLIYYSQIVNDFQKGDIAEGYSVSREKKESFPLTVTSAQKNPTAFYLCASSLGTGYSNQPQHFGDGTRLSIL.

This chain joins TRBV7-9 and TRBJ1-6, with 8 bases matching TRBD1. Germline V gene data show CDR1 as SEHNR and CDR2 as FQNEAQ (reference sequence). The CDR3 has 17 residues. V gave up 4 bases and J gave up 2 bases; unmatched junction bases: 7. The CDR3 sequence is CASSSTGQAPYNSPLHF. CDR3 DNA: TGTGCCAGCAGCTCCACGGGACAGGCCCCCTATAATTCACCCCTCCACTTT.

Notes on this clone: The sample contains more than one DNA sequence encoding this CDR3. The chain is built from TRBV6-5 and TRBJ1-1; D is ambiguous. Between the trimmed V and J ends, which lost 2 bases and 2 bases, there was a span of 9 bases. The germline gives CDR1 MNHEY, CDR2 SVGAGI. The CDR3 contains 14 residues. CDR3 protein: CASSYGQLNTEAFF. The DNA for the CDR3 is TGTGCCAGCAGTTACGGGCAGTTAAACACTGAAGCTTTCTTT.

CDR3 protein: CASSIMGQGYGYTF. Written as DNA, the CDR3 is TGTGCCAGTAGTATCATGGGACAGGGCTATGGCTACACCTTC. The chain uses TRBV19 and TRBJ1-2, with 9 positions matching TRBD1. J was trimmed by 4 bases and V by 3 bases; bases with no gene match: 3. The germline gives CDR1 LNHDA, CDR2 SQIVND (reference sequence). This CDR3 has 14 residues.

The sample holds a few counts of this clone. The junction departs from the called germline gene at one end, perhaps through a read error. V gene TRBV9 combines with J gene TRBJ1-3, with TRBD1 as a possible D gene (6 bases). Germline CDR1 reads SGDLS; CDR2 reads YYNGEE. The CDR3 consists of 14 residues. CDR3 in DNA: TGTGCCAGCAGCGTAGGGGCAGGGGAATCAAGGATCGATTTT. Translation: CASSVGAGESRIDF.

The rearrangement uses TRBV11-1 and TRBJ2-7, with 8 bases aligning to TRBD1. V lost 5 bases and J lost 4; bases outside the gene matches: 13. CDR3 length: 16 residues. In germline, CDR1 is SGHAT, CDR2 FQDESV (reference sequence). DNA of the CDR3: TGTGCCAGCAGCCCTAACTACAGGGGGGAGAGTTACGAGCAGTACTTC. Translating it yields CASSPNYRGESYEQYF.

The chain combines TRBV2 with TRBJ2-3; possible D gene TRBD2, 6 bases. Trimming left V 6 bases short and J 7 bases short, with 11 bases between. This CDR3 is 12 amino acids long. Germline V gene data show CDR1 as SNHLY and CDR2 as FYNNEI. The CDR3, as DNA: TGTGCCAGCAGCGAGGGACTCAATACGCAGTATTTT. Encoded protein: CASSEGLNTQYF. Using reference TRBV2 and TRBJ2-3 for the parts outside the CDR3, the full variable domain is EPEVTQTPSHQVTQMGQEVILRCVPISNHLYFYWYRQILGQKVEFLVSFYNNEISEKSEIFDDQFSVERPDGSNFTLKIRSTKLEDSAMYFCASSEGLNTQYFGPGTRLTVL.

V and J are TRBV19 and TRBJ1-5; D remains ambiguous. Germline lookup yields CDR1 LNHDA and CDR2 SQIVND (reference sequence). CDR3 length: 14 amino acids. V lost 5 bases to trimming and J lost 9 bases, with 17 bases between them. CDR3 residues: CASSPTRSRAPQHF. The CDR3 nucleotides read TGTGCCAGTAGTCCGACCCGATCCCGGGCGCCCCAGCATTTT.